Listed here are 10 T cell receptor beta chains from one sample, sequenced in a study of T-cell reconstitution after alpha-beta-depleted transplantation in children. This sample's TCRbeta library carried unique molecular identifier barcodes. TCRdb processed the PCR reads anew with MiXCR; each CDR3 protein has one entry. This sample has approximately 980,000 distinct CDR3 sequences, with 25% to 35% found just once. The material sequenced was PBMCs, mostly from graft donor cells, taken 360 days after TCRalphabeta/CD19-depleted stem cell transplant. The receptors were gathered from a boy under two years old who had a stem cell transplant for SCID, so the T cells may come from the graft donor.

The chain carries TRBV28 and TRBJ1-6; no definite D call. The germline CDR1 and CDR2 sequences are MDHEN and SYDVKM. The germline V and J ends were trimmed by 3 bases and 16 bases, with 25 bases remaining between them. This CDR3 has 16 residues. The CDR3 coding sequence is TGTGCCAGCAGTTTTGATGCGAGCTCGGCCGCACTGTTTCTCCACTTT. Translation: CASSFDASSAALFLHF.

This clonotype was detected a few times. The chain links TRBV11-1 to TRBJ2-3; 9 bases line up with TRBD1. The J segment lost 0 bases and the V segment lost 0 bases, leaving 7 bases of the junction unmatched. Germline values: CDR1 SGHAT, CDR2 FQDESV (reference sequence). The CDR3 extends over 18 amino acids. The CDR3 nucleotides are TGTGCCAGCAGCTTAGCGACAAACAGGGGGCTGAGCACAGATACGCAGTATTTT. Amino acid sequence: CASSLATNRGLSTDTQYF.

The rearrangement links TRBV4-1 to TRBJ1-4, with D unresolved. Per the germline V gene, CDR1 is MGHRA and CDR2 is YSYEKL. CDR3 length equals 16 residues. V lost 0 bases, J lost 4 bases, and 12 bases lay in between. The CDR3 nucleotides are TGCGCCAGCAGCCAAGATGGCCTCGGAGATAATGAAAAACTGTTTTTT. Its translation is CASSQDGLGDNEKLFF.

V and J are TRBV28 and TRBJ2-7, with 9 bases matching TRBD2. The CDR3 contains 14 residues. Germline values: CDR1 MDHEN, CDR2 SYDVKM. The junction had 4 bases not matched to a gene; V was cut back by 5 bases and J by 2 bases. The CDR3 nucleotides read TGTGCCAGCAGTAGGACTAGCGCAACCTACGAGCAGTACTTC. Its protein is CASSRTSATYEQYF.

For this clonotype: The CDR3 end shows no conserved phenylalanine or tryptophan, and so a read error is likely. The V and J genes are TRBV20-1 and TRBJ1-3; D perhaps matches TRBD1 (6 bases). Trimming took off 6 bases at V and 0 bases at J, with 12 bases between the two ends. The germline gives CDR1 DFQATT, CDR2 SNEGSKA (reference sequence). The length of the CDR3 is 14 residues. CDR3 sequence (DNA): TGCAGTGCCCCGGACAGCAGCTCTGGAAACACCATATATTGT. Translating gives CSAPDSSSGNTIYC.

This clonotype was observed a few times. CDR3 in DNA: TGCGCCAGCAGCTTGCCTGAAGAGCGGGACAAATCCTACGAGCAGTACTTC. Amino acids: CASSLPEERDKSYEQYF. The chain uses TRBV5-1 and TRBJ2-7; tentative D call: TRBD2 (7 bases). CDR3 length equals 17 residues. The V and J ends lost 1 base and 1 base respectively, with 18 bases between them. Germline V gene data show CDR1 as SGHRS and CDR2 as YFSETQ.

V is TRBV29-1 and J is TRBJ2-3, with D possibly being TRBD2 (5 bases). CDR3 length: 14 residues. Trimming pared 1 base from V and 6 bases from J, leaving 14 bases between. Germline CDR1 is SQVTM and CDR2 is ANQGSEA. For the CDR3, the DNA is TGCAGCGTTGAAGGGCGGGTCCACTCGGATACGCAGTATTTT. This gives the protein CSVEGRVHSDTQYF.

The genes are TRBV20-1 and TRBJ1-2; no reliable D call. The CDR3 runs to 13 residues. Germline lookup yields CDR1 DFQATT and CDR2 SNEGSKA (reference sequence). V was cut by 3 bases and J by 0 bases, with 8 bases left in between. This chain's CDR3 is CSASHLANYGYTF. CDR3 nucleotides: TGCAGTGCTAGCCATTTAGCTAACTATGGCTACACCTTC.

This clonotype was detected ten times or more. The CDR3, as DNA: TGCGCCAGCAGGACCGGGACAGGGCAACAAGAGACCCAGTACTTC. Protein product: CASRTGTGQQETQYF. V gene TRBV5-1 combines with J gene TRBJ2-5; 9 bases fit TRBD1. The CDR3 sequence is 15 residues long. Germline V gene data show CDR1 as SGHRS and CDR2 as YFSETQ. The trim removed 5 bases at V and 2 bases at J, leaving 7 bases unmatched.

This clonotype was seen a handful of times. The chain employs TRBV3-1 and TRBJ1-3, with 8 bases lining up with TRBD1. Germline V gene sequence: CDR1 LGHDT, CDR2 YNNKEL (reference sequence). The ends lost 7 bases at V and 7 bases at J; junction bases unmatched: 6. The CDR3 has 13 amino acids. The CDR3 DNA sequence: TGTGCCAGCACGGGACAGGCATCCAACACCATATATTTT. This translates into CASTGQASNTIYF.